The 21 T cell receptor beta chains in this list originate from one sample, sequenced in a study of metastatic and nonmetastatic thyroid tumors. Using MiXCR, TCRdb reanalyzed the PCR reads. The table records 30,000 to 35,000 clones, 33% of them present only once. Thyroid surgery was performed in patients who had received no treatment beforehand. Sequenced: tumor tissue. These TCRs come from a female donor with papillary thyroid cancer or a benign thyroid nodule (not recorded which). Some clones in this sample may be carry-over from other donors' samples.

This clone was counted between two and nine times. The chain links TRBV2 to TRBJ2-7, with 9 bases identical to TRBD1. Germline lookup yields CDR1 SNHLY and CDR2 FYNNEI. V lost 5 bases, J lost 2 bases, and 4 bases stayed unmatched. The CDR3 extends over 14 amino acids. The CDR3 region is CASSLGTGTYEQYF. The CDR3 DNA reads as TGTGCCAGCAGTCTTGGGACAGGGACCTACGAGCAGTACTTC. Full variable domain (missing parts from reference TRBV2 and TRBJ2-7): EPEVTQTPSHQVTQMGQEVILRCVPISNHLYFYWYRQILGQKVEFLVSFYNNEISEKSEIFDDQFSVERPDGSNFTLKIRSTKLEDSAMYFCASSLGTGTYEQYFGPGTRLTVT.

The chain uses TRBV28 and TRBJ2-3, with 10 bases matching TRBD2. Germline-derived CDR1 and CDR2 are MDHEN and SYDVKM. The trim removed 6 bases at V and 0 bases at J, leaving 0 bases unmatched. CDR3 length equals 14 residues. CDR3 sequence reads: CASRTSGSTDTQYF. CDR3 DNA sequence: TGTGCCAGCAGGACTAGCGGGAGCACAGATACGCAGTATTTT.

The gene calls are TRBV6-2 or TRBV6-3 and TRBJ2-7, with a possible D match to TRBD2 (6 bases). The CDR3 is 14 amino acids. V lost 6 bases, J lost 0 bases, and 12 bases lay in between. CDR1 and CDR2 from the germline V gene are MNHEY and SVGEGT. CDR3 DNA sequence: TGTGCCAGCAGAGGACACGGGAGCTCCTACGAGCAGTACTTC. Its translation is CASRGHGSSYEQYF.

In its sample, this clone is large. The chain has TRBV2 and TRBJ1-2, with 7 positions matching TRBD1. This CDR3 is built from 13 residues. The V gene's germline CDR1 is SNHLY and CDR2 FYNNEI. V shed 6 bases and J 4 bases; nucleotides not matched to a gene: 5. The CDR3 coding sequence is TGTGCCAGCAGCGGAGGGGGCTCCTATGGCTACACCTTC. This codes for CASSGGGSYGYTF.

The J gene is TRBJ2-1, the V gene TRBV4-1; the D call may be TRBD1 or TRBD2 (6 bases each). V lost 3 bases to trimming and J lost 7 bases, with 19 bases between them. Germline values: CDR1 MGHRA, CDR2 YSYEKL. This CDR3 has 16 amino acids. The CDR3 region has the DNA TGCGCCAGCAGCCAGATTAAACGGGGGCGAAGAAATGAGCAGTTCTTC. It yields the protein CASSQIKRGRRNEQFF.

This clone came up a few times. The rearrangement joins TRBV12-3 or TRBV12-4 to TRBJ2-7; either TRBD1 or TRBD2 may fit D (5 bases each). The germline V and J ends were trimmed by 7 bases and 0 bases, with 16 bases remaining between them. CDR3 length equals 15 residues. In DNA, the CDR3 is TGTGCCAGCACCCCCTTCGGGGCGAGCTCCTACGAGCAGTACTTC. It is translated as CASTPFGASSYEQYF.

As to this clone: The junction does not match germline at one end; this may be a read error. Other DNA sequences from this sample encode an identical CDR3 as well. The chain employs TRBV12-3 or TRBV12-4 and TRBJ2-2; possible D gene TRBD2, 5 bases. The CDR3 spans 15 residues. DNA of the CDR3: TGTGCCAGCAGTTTTGGGCTAGCCCGAACCGGTGAGCTGTTTTTT. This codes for CASSFGLARTGELFF.

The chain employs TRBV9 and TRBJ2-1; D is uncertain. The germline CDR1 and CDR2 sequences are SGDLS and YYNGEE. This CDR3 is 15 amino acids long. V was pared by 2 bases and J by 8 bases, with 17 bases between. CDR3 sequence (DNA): TGTGCCAGCAGCGTTGGGATCCCGGGTGGCGATGAGCAGTTCTTC. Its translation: CASSVGIPGGDEQFF.

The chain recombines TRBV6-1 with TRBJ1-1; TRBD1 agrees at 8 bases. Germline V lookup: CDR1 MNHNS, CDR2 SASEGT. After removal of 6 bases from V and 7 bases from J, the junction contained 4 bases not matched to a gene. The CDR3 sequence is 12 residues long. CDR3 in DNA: TGTGCCAGCAGGGACAGGGTGGGTGAAGCTTTCTTT. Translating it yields CASRDRVGEAFF.

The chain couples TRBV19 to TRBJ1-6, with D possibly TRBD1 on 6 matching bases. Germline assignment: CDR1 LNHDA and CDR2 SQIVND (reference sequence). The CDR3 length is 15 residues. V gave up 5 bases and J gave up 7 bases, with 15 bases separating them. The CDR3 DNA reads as TGTGCCAGTAGTTCACAGGGATTCGACAATTCACCCCTCCACTTT. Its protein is CASSSQGFDNSPLHF.

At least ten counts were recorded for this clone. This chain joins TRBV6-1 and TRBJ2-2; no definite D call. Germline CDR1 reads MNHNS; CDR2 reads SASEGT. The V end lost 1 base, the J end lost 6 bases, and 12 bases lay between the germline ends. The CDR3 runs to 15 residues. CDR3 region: CASSEGHRESGELFF. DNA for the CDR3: TGTGCCAGCAGTGAAGGACATAGGGAATCCGGGGAGCTGTTTTTT.

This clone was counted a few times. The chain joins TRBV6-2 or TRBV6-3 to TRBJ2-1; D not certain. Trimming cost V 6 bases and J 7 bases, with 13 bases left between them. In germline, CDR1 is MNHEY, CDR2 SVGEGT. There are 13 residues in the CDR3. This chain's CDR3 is CASRQSGLNEQFF. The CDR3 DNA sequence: TGTGCCAGCAGACAATCTGGGCTTAATGAGCAGTTCTTC.

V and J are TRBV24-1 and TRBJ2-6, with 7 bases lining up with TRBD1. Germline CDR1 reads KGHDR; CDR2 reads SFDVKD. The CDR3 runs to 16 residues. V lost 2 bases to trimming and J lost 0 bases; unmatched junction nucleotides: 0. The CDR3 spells CATSDWDSSGANVLTF. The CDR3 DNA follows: TGTGCCACCAGTGATTGGGACAGCTCTGGGGCCAACGTCCTGACTTTC.

CDR3 bases: TGCGCCAGCAGCCCACCCCCGGGGGATGGGACCGGGGAGCTGTTTTTT. Its translation is CASSPPPGDGTGELFF. The gene calls are TRBV4-1 and TRBJ2-2; tentative D call: TRBD2 (6 bases). Deletions cut 4 bases from V and 5 bases from J, with 17 bases between. CDR1 and CDR2 (germline): MGHRA, YSYEKL. The CDR3 spans 16 residues.

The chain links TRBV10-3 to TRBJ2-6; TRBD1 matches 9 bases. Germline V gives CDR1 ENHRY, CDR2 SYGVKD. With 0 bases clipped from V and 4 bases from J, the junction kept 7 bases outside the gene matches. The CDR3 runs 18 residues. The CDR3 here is CAISESQGAREGANVLTF. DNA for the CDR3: TGTGCCATCAGTGAGTCACAGGGGGCGCGGGAGGGGGCCAACGTCCTGACTTTC.

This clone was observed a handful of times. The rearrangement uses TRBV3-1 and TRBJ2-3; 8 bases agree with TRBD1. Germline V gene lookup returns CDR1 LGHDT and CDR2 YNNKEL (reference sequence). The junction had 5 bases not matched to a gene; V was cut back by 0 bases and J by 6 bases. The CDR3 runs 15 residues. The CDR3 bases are TGTGCCAGCAGCCAAGATGAGACAGGGGCCGATACGCAGTATTTT. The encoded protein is CASSQDETGADTQYF.

The CDR3, as DNA: TGCGCCAGCAGCCCTCATTCACAGGCCATGGCTAGCTACGAGCAGTACTTC. It translates to CASSPHSQAMASYEQYF. This chain connects TRBV5-1 to TRBJ2-7; D might be TRBD1 (5 bases). The CDR3 contains 17 residues. The germline V gene encodes CDR1 SGHRS and CDR2 YFSETQ. The germline V and J ends were trimmed by 4 bases and 3 bases, with 23 bases remaining between them.

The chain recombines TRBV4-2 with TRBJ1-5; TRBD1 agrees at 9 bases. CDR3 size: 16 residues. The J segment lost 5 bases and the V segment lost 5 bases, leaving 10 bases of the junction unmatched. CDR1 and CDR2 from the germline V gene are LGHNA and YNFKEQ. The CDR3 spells CASSRAVGQGHQPQHF. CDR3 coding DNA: TGTGCCAGCAGCAGGGCGGTCGGACAGGGGCATCAGCCCCAGCATTTT.

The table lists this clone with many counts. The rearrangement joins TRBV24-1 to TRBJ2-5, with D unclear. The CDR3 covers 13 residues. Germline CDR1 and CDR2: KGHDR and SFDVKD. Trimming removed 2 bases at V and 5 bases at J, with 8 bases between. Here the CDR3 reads CATSDWAKETQYF. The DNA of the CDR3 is TGTGCCACCAGTGATTGGGCGAAGGAGACCCAGTACTTC.

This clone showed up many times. CDR3 sequence (DNA): TGTGCCAGCAGCCAAGCTAGCGGACTCTCCTACGAGCAGTACTTC. This codes for CASSQASGLSYEQYF. This rearrangement joins TRBV4-2 to TRBJ2-7, with TRBD2 matching 7 bases. The CDR3 has 15 residues. Germline CDR1 LGHNA, CDR2 YNFKEQ. V was clipped by 1 base and J by 0 bases; unmatched bases: 3.

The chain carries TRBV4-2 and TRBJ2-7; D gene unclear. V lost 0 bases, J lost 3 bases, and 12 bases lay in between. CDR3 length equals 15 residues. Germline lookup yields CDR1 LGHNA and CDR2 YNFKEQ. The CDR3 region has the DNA TGTGCCAGCAGCCAAGATCAACAGTTGGGCTACGAGCAGTACTTC. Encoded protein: CASSQDQQLGYEQYF.